A single sample is the source of the 6 T cell receptor beta chains below, sequenced in a study of metastatic and nonmetastatic thyroid tumors. TCRdb re-analyzed the PCR reads using MiXCR. Altogether about 15,000 clones are present, 25% being singletons, with the ten largest covering approximately 15%. Prior to thyroid surgery, none of the patients had received any treatment. Input material: adjacent normal tissue. These receptors were obtained from a female donor with papillary thyroid cancer or a benign thyroid nodule (not recorded which). Some clones in this sample may be carry-over from other donors' samples.

This clone was found many times. The chain recombines TRBV6-5 with TRBJ1-2; 8 bases are a match to TRBD1. With 3 bases clipped from V and 4 bases from J, the junction kept 7 bases outside the gene matches. Per the germline V gene, CDR1 is MNHEY and CDR2 is SVGAGI. This CDR3 spans 15 amino acids. This CDR3 reads CASSYRRTGTYGYTF. The CDR3 DNA is TGTGCCAGCAGTTATAGACGGACAGGGACCTATGGCTACACCTTC.

This clone was detected a few times. The CDR3 spells CASSQGEDGSPLHF. CDR3 DNA sequence: TGCGCCAGCAGCCAAGGAGAGGACGGTTCACCCCTCCACTTT. J is TRBJ1-6 and V is TRBV4-3, with D uncertain. Germline values: CDR1 LGHNA, CDR2 YSLEER. V shed 1 base and J shed 9 bases, with 10 bases lying between them. The CDR3 runs to 14 residues.

This clone was recorded many times. The chain employs TRBV20-1 and TRBJ2-7; D unresolved. The V gene lost 6 bases and the J gene lost 6 bases, with 15 bases spanning the gap. From germline, CDR1 is DFQATT and CDR2 SNEGSKA (reference sequence). The CDR3 length is 12 residues. The chain's CDR3 is CSARGAFLEQYF. The CDR3 region has the DNA TGCAGTGCCCGAGGAGCTTTTCTCGAGCAGTACTTC.

The rearrangement joins TRBV9 to TRBJ2-1; D perhaps matches TRBD2 (6 bases). CDR1 SGDLS and CDR2 YYNGEE come from the germline V gene. This CDR3 is built from 14 residues. Trimming stripped 3 bases from V and 7 bases from J, with 14 bases between. In DNA form, the CDR3 reads TGTGCCAGCAGCGCTAGCGATTTGGGGAATGAGCAGTTCTTC. Protein: CASSASDLGNEQFF.

The V call is TRBV7-9, the J call TRBJ1-1; possibly TRBD1 for D (5 bases). Trimming shortened V by 5 bases and J by 6 bases, and 13 bases separated the two germline ends. This CDR3 is 13 amino acids long. Germline CDR1 SEHNR, CDR2 FQNEAQ (reference sequence). CDR3 DNA: TGTGCCAGCAGCCATGGGGGACTGTCTGAAGCTTTCTTT. Encoded protein: CASSHGGLSEAFF.

This clone rates as medium-sized. This sequence joins TRBV11-2 and TRBJ2-7; D may be TRBD2 (8 bases). V gave up 5 bases and J gave up 6 bases, with 23 bases separating them. The length of the CDR3 is 16 residues. Germline V gene sequence: CDR1 SGHAT, CDR2 FQNNGV. The CDR3 protein is CASSPRTSSSGGEQYF. The CDR3 coding sequence is TGTGCCAGCAGCCCACGGACTAGCTCCTCAGGGGGCGAGCAGTACTTC.